This TCR beta chain appears in the sequencing data of a study of CD8 T cells in Susac syndrome. Study-wide background: Patients with Susac syndrome were, at the time of blood collection, therapy-naive, maintained on corticosteroids, or maintained on intravenous immunoglobulin alone. Points from the study as a whole: CD4+ T cell repertoires in Susac syndrome exhibited no evidence of clonal expansion.

Sequencing of TCR beta, carried out with a high-throughput approach, was applied to CD8+ and CD4+ T cells from the blood. From germline, CDR1 is LGHDT and CDR2 YNNKEL (reference sequence). The CDR3 is made up of 12 amino acids. V lost 4 bases, J lost 5 bases, and 8 bases lay in between. After extraction with the RNeasy kit, roughly 0.45 to 1 ug of the RNA was reverse transcribed using random hexamers. immunoSEQ multiplex PCR amplified TCR beta CDR3 across 54 Vbeta, 13 Jbeta. TCRdb independently ran MiXCR on the immunoSEQ multiplex PCR reads; one entry per CDR3 protein. The data hold more than 110,000 distinct CDR3 sequences, with 85% to 95% observed a single time. This clonotype appeared once. Antigen unknown.

The chain links TRBV3-1 to TRBJ1-1; D remains ambiguous. The sequenced material came from CD4+ T cells from PBMCs. This clonotype was obtained from a human donor with Susac syndrome. CDR3 loop: CASSRGKTEAFF. The CDR3 region has the DNA TGTGCCAGCAGCCGAGGGAAAACTGAAGCTTTCTTT. Complete variable domain (other parts from reference TRBV3-1 and TRBJ1-1): DTAVSQTPKYLVTQMGNDKSIKCEQNLGHDTMYWYKQDSKKFLKIMFSYNNKELIINETVPNRFSPKSPDKAHLNLHINSLELGDSAVYFCASSRGKTEAFFGQGTRLTVV.